This TCR beta chain was recovered during a study of cytomegalovirus exposure and HLA in healthy donors. Study observations and caveats: The investigators catalogued 150 to 200 TCR beta chains as cytomegalovirus-associated.

CDR1 and CDR2 (germline): LNHDA, SQIVND (reference sequence). CDR3 length: 15 residues. J gave up 3 bases and V 5 bases, and 5 bases lay outside the gene matches. Note on this clone: Antigen specificity is unknown.

Vbeta (60) and Jbeta (13) primers were used in the PCR. Produced via immunoSEQ multiplex PCR; TCRdb's table is partial and in-frame only. Of about 190,000 clones in the sample, about nine tenths were seen once. The TCR originated in a man in his thirties or forties in good health and CMV-seronegative. The material sequenced was PBMCs. The chain carries TRBV19 and TRBJ2-7, with 12 bases aligning to TRBD1. CDR3 DNA sequence: TGTGCCAGTAGTCCCGGGACAGGGGGCATCTACGAGCAGTACTTC. This sequence encodes CASSPGTGGIYEQYF.